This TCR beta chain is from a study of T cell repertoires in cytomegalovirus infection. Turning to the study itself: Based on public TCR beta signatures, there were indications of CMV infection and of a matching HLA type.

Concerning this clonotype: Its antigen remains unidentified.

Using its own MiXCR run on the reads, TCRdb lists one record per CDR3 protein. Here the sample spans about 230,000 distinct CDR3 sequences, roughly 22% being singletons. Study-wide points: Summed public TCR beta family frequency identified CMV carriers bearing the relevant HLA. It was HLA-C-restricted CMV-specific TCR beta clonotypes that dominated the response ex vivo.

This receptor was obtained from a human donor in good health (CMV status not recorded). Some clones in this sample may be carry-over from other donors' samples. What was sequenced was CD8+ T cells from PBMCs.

DNA of the CDR3: TGCAGTGCTAGAGTAGGGGGGGCCCTGGAGACCCAGTACTTC. Its translation is CSARVGGALETQYF. The chain uses TRBV20-1 and TRBJ2-5, with D maybe TRBD2 (7 bases). Germline V gene sequence: CDR1 DFQATT, CDR2 SNEGSKA (reference sequence). The V end was cut by 1 base, the J end by 5 bases, with 14 bases between. This CDR3 comprises 14 residues.